The TCR beta chain under discussion was sequenced for a study of technical replicates of blood from a handful of donors. The CDR3 totals 17 residues. V gave up 6 bases and J gave up 0 bases, with 20 bases separating them. CDR1 and CDR2 from the germline V gene are MDHEN and SYDVKM. The protocol was immunoSEQ multiplex PCR, while the TCRdb copy is restricted to in-frame clones and leaves out a portion. The data show around 80,000 clones, 96% seen once. The sample was T cells isolated from PBMCs. The receptor was derived from a human donor in good health. The rearrangement uses TRBV28 and TRBJ1-1; D uncertain. The CDR3: CASSEGGRLFMNTEAFF. The CDR3 DNA reads as TGTGCCAGCAGCGAGGGAGGCAGACTGTTTATGAACACTGAAGCTTTCTTT.